The TCR beta chain under discussion was sequenced for a study of cytotoxic CD8 clonotypes in ibrutinib-treated CLL (dated by TCRdb to 2020 to 2023). General notes on the study: In this cohort, approximately 15 patients were treatment-naive and about a dozen were relapsed/refractory, while under 18 had unmutated IGHV. Of the 85 to 90 participants in the trial, about two dozen had longitudinal samples available. Partial responses were observed in approximately 24 patients and complete responses in 2; after a median follow-up of 68 months, remission was maintained in 15 or so patients and progression was observed in approximately twelve. Response samples were taken after a median of roughly eleven months on treatment, ranging from about 6 to 36 months. On average, each sample had approximately 260,000 productive templates and 100,000 or so productive rearrangements. Every remission and progressive disease sample was obtained while ibrutinib was still being received by the patients. Cryopreserved peripheral blood mononuclear cells were obtained before treatment, at response, and at either sustained remission or disease progression.

Points the paper makes about the study in general: Baseline clonality was found to be higher than that of age-matched healthy donors and was strongly correlated with circulating CD8+ T-cell counts. An increase in clonality was observed at ibrutinib response, with clonality remaining stable during sustained remission and falling back toward baseline at progression. Public clonotypes were found to be uncommon and were observed to contract or remain stable during treatment; the increase in clonality was shown to reflect expansion of private clonotypes at ibrutinib response. Lymph node repertoires were not examined, and the timing of sampling was not matched between patients in sustained remission and those whose disease progressed.

On a MiSeq, deep resolution sequencing aimed for a depth between 1 in 1 million and 1 in 200,000 T cells, with each clonotype covered about 9.2x on average. The immunoSEQ hsTCRB Kit was used to generate TCR beta libraries. The paper's processing steps were these. Data were analyzed with ImmunoSEQ Data Assistant and ImmunoSEQ Analyzer, with V, D and J genes assigned per IMGT definitions. Clonality was computed as one minus normalized Shannon entropy of productive rearrangement frequencies, ranging from 0 to 1. Only overrepresented clonotypes making up at least 0.05% of each patient's repertoire were included in the public clonotype analysis. Some 13 age-matched healthy donor repertoires from immuneACCESS served as clonality controls. TCRdb stores this immuneACCESS table with in-frame sequences only. Part of the clones is absent; in the studies checked, under half of the shortfall reflects unresolved V genes, and no reason is known for the rest. The V and J calls and the clone size are those of that table, but D and trimming were determined from the DNA. This sample holds about 120,000 clones; 58% were observed only once. The ten largest clones represent 37% of the sample.

The CDR3 goes from the cysteine to the phenylalanine over 15 residues. The CDR3 DNA has 45 bases and is translated from base 1. V gives up 4 bases and J gives up 4 bases, and the segment between their germline ends measures 18 bases. The germline V gene yields SGHRS for CDR1 and YFSETQ for CDR2. Per the publication, the time point label means: around 2 years on ibrutinib. For TCR beta library preparation, roughly 2 micrograms of genomic DNA was extracted from cryopreserved PBMCs. Longitudinal blood samples from CLL patients on ibrutinib monotherapy were analyzed using high-throughput TCR beta sequencing. Patients were enrolled in a phase 2 open-label single-center ibrutinib monotherapy trial. This clone turned up a few times. It has no known antigen specificity. Per-nucleotide qualities are absent, and no much larger clonotype sits a single base away.

The chain is made from TRBV5-1 and TRBJ2-7, with the D call tentatively TRBD1 or TRBD2, each fitting 6 bases. This sequence originates from a human donor with chronic lymphocytic leukemia. The specimen was PBMCs, collected after 24 months of ibrutinib treatment. The nucleotide sequence is given as TGCGCCAGCAGCCGGGAGTGGGGGGCTGTGTACGAGCAGTACTTC. This sequence encodes CASSREWGAVYEQYF.